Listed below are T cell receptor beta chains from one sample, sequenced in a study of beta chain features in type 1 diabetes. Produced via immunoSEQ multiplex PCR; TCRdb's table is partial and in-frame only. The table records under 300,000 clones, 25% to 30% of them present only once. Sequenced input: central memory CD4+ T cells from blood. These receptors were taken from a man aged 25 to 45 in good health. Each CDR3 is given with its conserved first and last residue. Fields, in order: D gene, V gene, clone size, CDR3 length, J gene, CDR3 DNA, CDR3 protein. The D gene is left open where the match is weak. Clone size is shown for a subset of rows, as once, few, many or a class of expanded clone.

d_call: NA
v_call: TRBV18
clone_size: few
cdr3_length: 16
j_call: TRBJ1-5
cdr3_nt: TGTGCCAGCTCACCAATGGTGGGGGGAGGAGGTCAGCCCCAGCATTTT
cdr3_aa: CASSPMVGGGGQPQHF

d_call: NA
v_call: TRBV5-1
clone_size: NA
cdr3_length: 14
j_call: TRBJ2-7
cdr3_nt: TGCGCCAGCAGCCCGGCGAGGGGCATGAACGAGCAGTACTTC
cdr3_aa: CASSPARGMNEQYF

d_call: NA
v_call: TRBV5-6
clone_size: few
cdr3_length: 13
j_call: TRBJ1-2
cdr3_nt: TGTGCCAGCAGGCGGACAGCGATTTCTGACTACACCTTC
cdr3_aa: CASRRTAISDYTF

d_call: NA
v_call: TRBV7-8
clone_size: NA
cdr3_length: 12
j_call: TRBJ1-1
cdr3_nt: TGTGCCAGCAGCTTCATGGGCACTGAAGCTTTCTTT
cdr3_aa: CASSFMGTEAFF

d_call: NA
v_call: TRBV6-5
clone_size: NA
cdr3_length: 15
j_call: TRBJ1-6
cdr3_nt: TGTGCCAGCAGTTACTCGTACAGACAGAATTCACCCCTCCACTTT
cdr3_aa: CASSYSYRQNSPLHF

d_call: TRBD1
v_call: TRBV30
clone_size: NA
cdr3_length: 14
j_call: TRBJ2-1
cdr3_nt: TGTGCCTGGAGTGTAACAGGGGGAAGCGATGAGCAGTTCTTC
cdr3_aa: CAWSVTGGSDEQFF

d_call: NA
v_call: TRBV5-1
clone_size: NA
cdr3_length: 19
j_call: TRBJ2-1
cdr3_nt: TGCGCCAGCAGCCCGGGGGTGCGGCAGGGCCTGCACTACTACAATGAGCAGTTCTTC
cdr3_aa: CASSPGVRQGLHYYNEQFF

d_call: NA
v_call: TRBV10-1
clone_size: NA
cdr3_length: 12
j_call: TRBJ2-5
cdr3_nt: TGCGCCAGCGGCCCTATGAGGGAGACCCAGTACTTC
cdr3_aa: CASGPMRETQYF

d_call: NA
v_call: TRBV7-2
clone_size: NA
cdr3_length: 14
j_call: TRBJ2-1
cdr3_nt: TGTGCCAGCAGTCTCTCCGGTACTTGGAATGAGCAGTTCTTC
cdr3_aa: CASSLSGTWNEQFF

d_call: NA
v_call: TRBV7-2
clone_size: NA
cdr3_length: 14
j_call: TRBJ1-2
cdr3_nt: TGTGCCAGCAGCCGGGACCGGGACACCTATGGCTACACCTTC
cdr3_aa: CASSRDRDTYGYTF

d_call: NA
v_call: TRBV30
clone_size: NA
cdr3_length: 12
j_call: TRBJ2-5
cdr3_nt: TGTGCCTGGGGACATTCGCGAGAGACCCAGTACTTC
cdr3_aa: CAWGHSRETQYF

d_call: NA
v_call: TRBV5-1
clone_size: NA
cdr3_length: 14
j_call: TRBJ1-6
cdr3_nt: TGCGCCAGCAGTAAGGGGGACGACAGTTCACCCCTCCACTTT
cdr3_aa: CASSKGDDSSPLHF

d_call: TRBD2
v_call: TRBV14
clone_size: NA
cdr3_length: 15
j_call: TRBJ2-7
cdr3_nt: TGTGCCAGCAGCCCTGGGACTAGCTGGTCCTACGAGCAGTACTTC
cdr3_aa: CASSPGTSWSYEQYF

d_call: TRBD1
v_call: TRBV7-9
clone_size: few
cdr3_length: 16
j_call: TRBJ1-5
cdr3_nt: TGTGCCAGCAGCCCGGCTGACAGGGATCTGGGGCAGCCCCAGCATTTT
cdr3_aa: CASSPADRDLGQPQHF

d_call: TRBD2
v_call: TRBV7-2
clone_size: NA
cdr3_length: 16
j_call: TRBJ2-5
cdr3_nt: TGTGCCAGCAGCAAGACCCTAGCGGGACGGGGAGAGACCCAGTACTTC
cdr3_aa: CASSKTLAGRGETQYF

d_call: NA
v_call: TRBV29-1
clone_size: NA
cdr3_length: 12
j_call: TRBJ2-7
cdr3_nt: TGCAGCGTTGGAGACACTTTCTACGAGCAGTACTTC
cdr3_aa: CSVGDTFYEQYF

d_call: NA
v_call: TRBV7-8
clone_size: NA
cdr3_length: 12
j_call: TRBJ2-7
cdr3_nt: TGTGCCAGCAGCCGACCCACCTCCGAGCAGTACTTC
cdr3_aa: CASSRPTSEQYF

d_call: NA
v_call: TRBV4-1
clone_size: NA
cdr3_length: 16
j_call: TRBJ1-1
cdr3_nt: TGCGCCAGCAGCCCAGCTTCATACAGGGTTTTCACTGAAGCTTTCTTT
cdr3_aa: CASSPASYRVFTEAFF

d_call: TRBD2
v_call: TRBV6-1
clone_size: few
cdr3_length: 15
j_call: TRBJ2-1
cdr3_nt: TGTGCCAGCAGTGAATGGGCTAGCGGGGGGTATGAGCAGTTCTTC
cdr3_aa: CASSEWASGGYEQFF

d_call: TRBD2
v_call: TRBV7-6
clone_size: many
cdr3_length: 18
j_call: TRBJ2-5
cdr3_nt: TGTGCCAGCAGCTTAGCTCCTAGCGGGGGGTCGATCCAAGAGACCCAGTACTTC
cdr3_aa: CASSLAPSGGSIQETQYF

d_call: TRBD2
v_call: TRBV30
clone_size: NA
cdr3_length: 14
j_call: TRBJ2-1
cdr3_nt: TGTGCCTGGAGTCCCGGGACTAGTGCGTATGAGCAGTTCTTC
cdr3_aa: CAWSPGTSAYEQFF

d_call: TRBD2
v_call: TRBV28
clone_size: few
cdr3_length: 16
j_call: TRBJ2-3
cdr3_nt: TGTGCCAGCAGCAAAAGCGGGAGGGCCCGGACAGATACGCAGTATTTT
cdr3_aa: CASSKSGRARTDTQYF

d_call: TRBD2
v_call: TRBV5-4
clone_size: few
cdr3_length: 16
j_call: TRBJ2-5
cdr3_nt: TGTGCCAGCAGCTTGGCAGGTAGCGGGATGGCCGAGACCCAGTACTTC
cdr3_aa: CASSLAGSGMAETQYF

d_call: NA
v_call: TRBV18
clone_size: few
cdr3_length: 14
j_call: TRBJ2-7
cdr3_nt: TGTGCCAGCTCACCAACGGGTAGCTCCTACGAGCAGTACTTC
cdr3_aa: CASSPTGSSYEQYF

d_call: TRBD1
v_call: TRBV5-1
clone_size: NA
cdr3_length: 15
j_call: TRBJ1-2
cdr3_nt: TGCGCCAGCAGCCCAGGGGACAGGGCAAACTATGGCTACACCTTC
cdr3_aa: CASSPGDRANYGYTF

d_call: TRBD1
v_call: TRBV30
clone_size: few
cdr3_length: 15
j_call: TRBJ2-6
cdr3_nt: TGTGCCTGGGACAGGGCTCCTCTTAGGGCCAACGTCCTGACTTTC
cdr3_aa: CAWDRAPLRANVLTF

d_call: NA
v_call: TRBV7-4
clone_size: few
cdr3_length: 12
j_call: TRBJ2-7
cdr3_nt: TGTGCCAGCAGCCCGGGGTCCTACGAGCAGTACTTC
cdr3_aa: CASSPGSYEQYF

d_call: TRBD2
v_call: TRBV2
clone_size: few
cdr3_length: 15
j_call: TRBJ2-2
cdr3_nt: TGTGCCAGCAGCACGACTAGCGGGCTAGCCGGGGAGCTGTTTTTT
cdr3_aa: CASSTTSGLAGELFF